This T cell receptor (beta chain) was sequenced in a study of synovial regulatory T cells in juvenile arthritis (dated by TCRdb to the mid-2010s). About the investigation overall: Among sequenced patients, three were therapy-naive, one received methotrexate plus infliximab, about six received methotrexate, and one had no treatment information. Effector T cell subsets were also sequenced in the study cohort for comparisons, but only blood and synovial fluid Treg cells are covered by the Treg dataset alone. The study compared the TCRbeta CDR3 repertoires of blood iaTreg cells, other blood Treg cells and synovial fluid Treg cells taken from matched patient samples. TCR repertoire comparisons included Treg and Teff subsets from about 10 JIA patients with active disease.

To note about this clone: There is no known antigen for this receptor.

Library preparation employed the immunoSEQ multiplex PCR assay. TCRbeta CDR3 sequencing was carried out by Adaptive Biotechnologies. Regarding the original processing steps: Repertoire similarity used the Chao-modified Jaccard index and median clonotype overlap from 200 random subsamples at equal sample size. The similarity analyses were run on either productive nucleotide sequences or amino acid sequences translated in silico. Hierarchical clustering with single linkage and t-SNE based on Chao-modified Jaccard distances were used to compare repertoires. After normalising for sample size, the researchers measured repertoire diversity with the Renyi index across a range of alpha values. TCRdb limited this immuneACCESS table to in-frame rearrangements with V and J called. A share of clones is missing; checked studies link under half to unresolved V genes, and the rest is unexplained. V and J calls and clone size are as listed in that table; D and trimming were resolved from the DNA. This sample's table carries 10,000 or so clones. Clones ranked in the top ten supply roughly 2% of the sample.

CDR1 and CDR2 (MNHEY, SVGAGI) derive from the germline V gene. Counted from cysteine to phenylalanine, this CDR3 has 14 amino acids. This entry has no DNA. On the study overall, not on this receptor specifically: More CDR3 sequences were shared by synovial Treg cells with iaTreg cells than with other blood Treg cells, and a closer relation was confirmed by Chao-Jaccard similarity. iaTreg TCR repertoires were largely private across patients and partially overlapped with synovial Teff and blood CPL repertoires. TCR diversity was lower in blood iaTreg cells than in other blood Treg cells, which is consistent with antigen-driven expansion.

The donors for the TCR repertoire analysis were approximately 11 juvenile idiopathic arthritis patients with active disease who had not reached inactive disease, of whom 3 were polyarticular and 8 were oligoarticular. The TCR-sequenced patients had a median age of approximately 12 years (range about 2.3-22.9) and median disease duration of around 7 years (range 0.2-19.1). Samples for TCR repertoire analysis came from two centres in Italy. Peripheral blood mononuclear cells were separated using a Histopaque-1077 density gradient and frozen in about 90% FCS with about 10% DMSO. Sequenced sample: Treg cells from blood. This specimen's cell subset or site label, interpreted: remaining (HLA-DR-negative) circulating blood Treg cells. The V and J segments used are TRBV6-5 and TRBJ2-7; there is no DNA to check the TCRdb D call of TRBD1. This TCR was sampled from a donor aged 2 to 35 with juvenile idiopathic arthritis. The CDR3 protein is CASSYSSGSYEQYF.